A single T cell receptor beta chain is shown here with its context. This was a deep-level run. The data were produced by immunoSEQ multiplex PCR, yet TCRdb's version contains in-frame clones alone and is incomplete. This table has about 510,000 clones, approximately 79% appearing once. The sample is drawn from a study of shared clonotypes between healthy human individuals. Germline lookup yields CDR1 MNHNS and CDR2 SASEGT. V lost 6 bases, J lost 7 bases, and 13 bases lay in between. CDR3 length equals 13 residues. The J gene is TRBJ1-5, the V gene TRBV6-1; D is ambiguous. The material sequenced was PBMCs. This TCR derives from a woman aged 35 to 49 in good health. Some clones in this sample may be carry-over from other donors' samples. CDR3 DNA: TGTGCCAGCAGGAGTACCGTTTTACAGCCCCAGCATTTT. This translates into CASRSTVLQPQHF.